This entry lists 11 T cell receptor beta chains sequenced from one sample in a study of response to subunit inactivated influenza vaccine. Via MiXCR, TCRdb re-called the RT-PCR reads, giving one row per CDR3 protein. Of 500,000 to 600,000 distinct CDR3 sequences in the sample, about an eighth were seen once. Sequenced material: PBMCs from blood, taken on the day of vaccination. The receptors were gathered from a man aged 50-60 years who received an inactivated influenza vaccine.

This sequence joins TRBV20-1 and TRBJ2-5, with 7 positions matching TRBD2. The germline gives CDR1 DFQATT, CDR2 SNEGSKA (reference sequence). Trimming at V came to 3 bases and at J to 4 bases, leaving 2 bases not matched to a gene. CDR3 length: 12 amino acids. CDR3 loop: CSASPGGETQYF. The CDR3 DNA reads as TGCAGTGCTAGTCCGGGGGGAGAGACCCAGTACTTC.

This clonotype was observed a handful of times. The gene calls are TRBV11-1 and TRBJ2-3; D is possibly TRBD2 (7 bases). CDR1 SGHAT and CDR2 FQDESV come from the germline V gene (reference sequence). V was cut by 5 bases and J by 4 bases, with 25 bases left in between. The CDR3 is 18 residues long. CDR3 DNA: TGTGCCAGCAGCCTACGTTCCTCTAGGGGGGGCCCCTCAGATACGCAGTATTTT. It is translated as CASSLRSSRGGPSDTQYF.

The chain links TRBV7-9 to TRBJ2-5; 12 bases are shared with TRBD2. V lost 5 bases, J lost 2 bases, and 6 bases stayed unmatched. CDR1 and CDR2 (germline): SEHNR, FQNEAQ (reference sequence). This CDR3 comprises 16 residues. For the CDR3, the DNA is TGTGCCAGCAGCGGTCTAGCGGGAGGGTTACAAGAGACCCAGTACTTC. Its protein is CASSGLAGGLQETQYF. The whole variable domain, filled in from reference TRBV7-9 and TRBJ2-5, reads DTGVSQNPRHKITKRGQNVTFRCDPISEHNRLYWYRQTLGQGPEFLTYFQNEAQLEKSRLLSDRFSAERPKGSFSTLEIQRTEQGDSAMYLCASSGLAGGLQETQYFGPGTRLLVL.

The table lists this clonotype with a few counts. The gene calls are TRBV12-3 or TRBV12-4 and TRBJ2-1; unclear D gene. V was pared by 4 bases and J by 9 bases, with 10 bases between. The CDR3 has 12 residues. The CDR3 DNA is TGTGCCAGCAGTTCCTCCTACGGTGAGCAGTTCTTC. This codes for CASSSSYGEQFF.

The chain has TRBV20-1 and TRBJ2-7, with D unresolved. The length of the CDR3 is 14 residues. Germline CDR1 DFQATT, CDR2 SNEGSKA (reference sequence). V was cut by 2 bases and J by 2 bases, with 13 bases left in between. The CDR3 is CSARPSRPAYEQYF. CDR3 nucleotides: TGCAGTGCTAGACCATCGAGGCCGGCCTACGAGCAGTACTTC.

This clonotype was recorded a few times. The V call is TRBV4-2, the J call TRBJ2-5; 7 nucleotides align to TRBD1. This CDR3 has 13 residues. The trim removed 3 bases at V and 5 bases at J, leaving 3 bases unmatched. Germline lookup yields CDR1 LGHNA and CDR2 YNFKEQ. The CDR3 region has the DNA TGTGCCAGCAGCCAGGGGGACAGTGAGACCCAGTACTTC. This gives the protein CASSQGDSETQYF.

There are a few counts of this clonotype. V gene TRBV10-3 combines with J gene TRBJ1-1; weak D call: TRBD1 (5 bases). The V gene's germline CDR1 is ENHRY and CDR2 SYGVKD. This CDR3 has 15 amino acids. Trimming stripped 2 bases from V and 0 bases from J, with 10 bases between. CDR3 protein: CAISERDGLNTEAFF. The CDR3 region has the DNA TGTGCCATCAGTGAGAGGGACGGATTGAACACTGAAGCTTTCTTT.

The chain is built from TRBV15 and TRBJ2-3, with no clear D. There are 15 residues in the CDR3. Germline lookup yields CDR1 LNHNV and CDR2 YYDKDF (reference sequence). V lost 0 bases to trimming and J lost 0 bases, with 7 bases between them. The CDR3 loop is CATSRDRSSTDTQYF. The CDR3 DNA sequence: TGTGCCACCAGCAGAGATCGTTCCAGCACAGATACGCAGTATTTT.

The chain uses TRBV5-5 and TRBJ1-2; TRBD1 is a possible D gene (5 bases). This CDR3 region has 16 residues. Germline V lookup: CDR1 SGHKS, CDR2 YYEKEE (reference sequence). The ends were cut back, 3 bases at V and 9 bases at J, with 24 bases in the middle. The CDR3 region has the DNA TGTGCCAGCAGCTCGGCATACTCCGGGACGGGACGGAGCTACACCTTC. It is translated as CASSSAYSGTGRSYTF.

The CDR3 DNA reads as TGTGCCAGCAGTTTCTGGACAGGGACCTCTGGGGCCAACGTCCTGACTTTC. Translating gives CASSFWTGTSGANVLTF. The rearrangement joins TRBV12-3 or TRBV12-4 to TRBJ2-6; TRBD1 matches at 8 bases. The CDR3 is made up of 17 amino acids. V gave up 3 bases and J gave up 0 bases; unmatched junction bases: 4.

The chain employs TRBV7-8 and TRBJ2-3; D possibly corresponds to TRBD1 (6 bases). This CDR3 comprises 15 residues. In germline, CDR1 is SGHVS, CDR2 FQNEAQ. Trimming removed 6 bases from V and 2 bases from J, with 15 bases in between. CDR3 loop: CASRGHRAPTDTQYF. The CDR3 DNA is TGTGCCAGCAGGGGACATCGAGCCCCCACAGATACGCAGTATTTT.